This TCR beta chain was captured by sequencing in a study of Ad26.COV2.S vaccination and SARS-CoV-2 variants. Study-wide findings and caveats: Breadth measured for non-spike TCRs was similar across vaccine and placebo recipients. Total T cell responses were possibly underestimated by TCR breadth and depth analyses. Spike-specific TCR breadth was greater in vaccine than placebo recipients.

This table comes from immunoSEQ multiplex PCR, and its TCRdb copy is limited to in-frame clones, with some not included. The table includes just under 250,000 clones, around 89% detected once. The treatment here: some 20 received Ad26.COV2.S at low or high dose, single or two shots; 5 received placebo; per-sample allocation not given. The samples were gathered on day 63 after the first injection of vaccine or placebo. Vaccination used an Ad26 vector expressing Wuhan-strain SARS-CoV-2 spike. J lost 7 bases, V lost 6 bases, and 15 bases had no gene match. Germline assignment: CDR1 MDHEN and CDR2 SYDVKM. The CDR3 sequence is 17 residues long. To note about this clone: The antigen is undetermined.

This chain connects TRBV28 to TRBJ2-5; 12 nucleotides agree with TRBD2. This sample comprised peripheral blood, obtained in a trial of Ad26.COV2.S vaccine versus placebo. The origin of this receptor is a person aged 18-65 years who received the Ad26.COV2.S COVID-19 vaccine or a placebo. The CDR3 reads CASRGTSGLPVLGTQYF. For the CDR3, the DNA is TGTGCCAGCAGAGGGACTAGCGGGCTACCCGTCTTGGGGACCCAGTACTTC.